There are many counts of the clone carrying this TCR beta chain. Its antigen remains unidentified. Noted time point: patch test 2, 6 weeks after DPC sensitization. Treatment reported: therapeutic diphenylcyclopropenone sensitization with weekly scalp DPC. In the study's own analysis: Individual samples carried between 23,224 and 690,600 TCRs, with 80,000 to 100,000 as the median. TCRdb processed the RACE reads anew with MiXCR; each CDR3 protein has one entry. V and J calls and clone size were set by TCRdb, not the authors. This repertoire shows a few hundred thousand distinct CDR3 sequences, roughly 6.3% found once; its top ten account for about 5.4%. The entry originates in a study of human T cells and chemical hapten exposure. The study, taken as a whole, reports: Counts of TCRs above 1 in 1000 frequency stayed unchanged with DPC sensitization.

The germline CDR1 and CDR2 sequences are SGHKS and YYEKEE (reference sequence). The germline V and J ends were trimmed by 2 bases and 5 bases, with 17 bases remaining between them. The CDR3 is 16 amino acids. The material sequenced was whole blood, taken in connection with sensitization to the hapten diphenylcyclopropenone (DPC). The sequence derives from a young woman with alopecia areata. Some clones in this sample may be carry-over from other donors' samples. The gene calls are TRBV5-5 and TRBJ1-5; D is unresolved. The CDR3 loop reads CASSLGPTDLYQPQHF. CDR3 coding DNA: TGTGCCAGCAGCTTAGGACCTACAGATCTTTATCAGCCCCAGCATTTT.